The clone carrying this TCR beta chain was seen many times. Its antigen is unknown. The data were obtained in a study of T cell repertoires in cytomegalovirus infection. Study context: Both CMV infection and a matching HLA type were indicated by public TCR beta signatures.

One entry per CDR3 protein results from TCRdb running MiXCR on the reads. Of approximately 89,000 distinct CDR3 sequences detected, under 30% appear once; the ten largest clones hold about 50%. Per germline, CDR1 SGHVS and CDR2 FNYEAQ. The CDR3 is 13 amino acids. V lost 0 bases and J lost 5, with 7 bases in between. Whole-study results and caveats: The ex vivo response was dominated by HLA-C-restricted CMV-specific TCR beta clonotypes.

Material: CD8+ T cells from cultured PBMCs, obtained from culture after CMV antigen stimulation. The TCR comes from a human donor in good health (CMV status not recorded). Some clones in this sample may be carry-over from other donors' samples. The rearrangement links TRBV7-6 to TRBJ2-5; no clear D gene. The CDR3 loop reads CASSLASRETQYF. Written as DNA, the CDR3 is TGTGCCAGCAGCTTAGCTAGCCGGGAGACCCAGTACTTC.